This is a list of T cell receptor beta chains from one sample in a study of T cell changes during pregnancy in multiple sclerosis. Clones were read by immunoSEQ multiplex PCR, and TCRdb kept only the in-frame ones, dropping some. The table lists 40,000 to 60,000 clones, roughly 90% of them singletons. The sample consisted of peripheral blood, taken in the first trimester of pregnancy. These receptors all come from a female donor in good health, enrolled as a control in a pregnancy study. CDR3s include the opening cysteine and the closing phenylalanine or tryptophan. The order of the fields is J gene, V gene, CDR3 protein.

>TRBJ2-3|TRBV7-2
CASSLLLAGGTDTQYF
>TRBJ1-1|TRBV19
CASTAHGLNTEAFF
>TRBJ2-3|TRBV10-1
CASRKLAPEADTQYF
>TRBJ1-2|TRBV28
CASSQGAEGYTF
>TRBJ2-7|TRBV11-2
CASSPWVGQGHEQYF
>TRBJ2-3|TRBV6-4
CASSLAGGTDTQYF
>TRBJ2-1|TRBV7-3
CASSPLPGEGLNEQFF
>TRBJ2-1|TRBV29-1
CSGILTGTGGDEQFF
>TRBJ2-7|TRBV7-3
CASSSGGLPYEQYF
>TRBJ2-1|TRBV28
CASSPGTFRQFF
>TRBJ2-7|TRBV7-8
CASSDIYEQYF
>TRBJ2-3|TRBV6-1
CASSVPPGGGYF
>TRBJ2-5|TRBV2
CASSGQGVVQETQYF
>TRBJ2-7|TRBV2
CASGTGYEQYF
>TRBJ1-5|TRBV2
CASSDEGRHQPQHF
>TRBJ2-7|TRBV2
CASIPLPRGFEQYF
>TRBJ1-4|TRBV7-9
CASSSSPNRGSNEKLFF
>TRBJ1-1|TRBV20-1
CSARGLYEAFF
>TRBJ2-6|TRBV14
CASSPDRGWANVLTF
>TRBJ1-2|TRBV2
CASSLPGTGYGYTF
>TRBJ1-1|TRBV7-9
CASSLSLRTEAFF
>TRBJ2-7|TRBV10-3
CAASISDRHYEQYF
>TRBJ2-7|TRBV14
CASSPGSQIPPYEQYF
>TRBJ2-3|TRBV7-2
CASSQPPTSGFTDTQYF
>TRBJ1-4|TRBV19
CASSPRSRGKDEKLFF
>TRBJ1-5|TRBV27
CASSPFKAVGNQPQHF
>TRBJ2-3|TRBV25-1
CASSVGLAGADTQYF
>TRBJ2-7|TRBV18
CASSPMSLYEQYF
>TRBJ1-5|TRBV12-5
CASGLRRFRTNSNQPQHF
>TRBJ1-2|TRBV11-2
CASSPQGNYGYTF
>TRBJ1-6|TRBV18
CASSPQGAENSPLHF
>TRBJ2-1|TRBV5-1
CASARLADEQFF
>TRBJ1-2|TRBV19
CASSTDSRVYGYTF
>TRBJ2-1|TRBV7-9
CASSFIQGDEQFF
>TRBJ2-1|TRBV5-1
CASSTGRKIYNEQFF
>TRBJ2-1|TRBV11-2
CASSVPGSPSNEQFF
>TRBJ2-5|TRBV5-6
CASSGGVRERRETQYF
>TRBJ2-5|TRBV18
CASSHGGETQYF
>TRBJ2-3|TRBV5-4
CASSVTLAGGPWGSTDTQYF
>TRBJ1-4|TRBV7-2
CASSTDSGGYEKLFF
>TRBJ1-5|TRBV28
CASSFGTRPYQPQHF
>TRBJ2-1|TRBV6-1
CASSEAIRYNEQFF
>TRBJ2-7|TRBV7-8
CASSVHQGPSYEQYF
>TRBJ2-3|TRBV5-1
CASSSQGARDTDTQYF
>TRBJ1-5|TRBV19
CASSITNTGTQHF
>TRBJ2-7|TRBV29-1
CSVEEGLAGEQYF